Shown below are 14 T cell receptor beta chains from a single sample sequenced in a study of cytomegalovirus exposure and HLA in healthy donors. The PCR used 60 Vbeta and 13 Jbeta primers. The data were produced by immunoSEQ multiplex PCR, yet TCRdb's version contains in-frame clones alone and is incomplete. This sample carries roughly 140,000 clones, more than 80% of them seen once, and the ten largest clones take 3.5% to 5.5%. Sequenced material: PBMCs. The receptors were gathered from a woman aged 40 to 50 in good health and CMV-seropositive.

V and J are TRBV6-4 and TRBJ2-3, with D perhaps TRBD1 (5 bases). V was cut by 2 bases and J by 8 bases, with 14 bases left in between. The CDR3 is 14 residues long. Germline CDR1 is MRHNA and CDR2 is SNTAGT. CDR3 protein: CASSDGAFTGTQYF. In nucleotides, the CDR3 is TGTGCCAGCAGTGACGGGGCATTTACGGGTACGCAGTATTTT.

The V gene is TRBV21-1, the J gene TRBJ1-1; no DNA check was done on the table's D call, TRBD1. TRBV21-1 is shown as a pseudogene. The CDR3 is 15 amino acids. Here the CDR3 reads CASSSTNRDRPQAFF. The CDR3 coding sequence is TGTGCCAGCAGCTCAACCAACCGGGACAGGCCGCAAGCTTTCTTT.

CDR3 sequence reads: CASSYDRESSYEQYF. Here the CDR3 DNA reads TGTGCCAGCAGTTACGACAGGGAAAGCTCCTACGAGCAGTACTTC. The genes are TRBV5-6 and TRBJ2-5, with 7 bases fitting TRBD1. The J call may be incorrect, as the DNA end agrees better with TRBJ2-7. This CDR3 spans 15 amino acids. The germline gives CDR1 SGHDT, CDR2 YYEEEE.

The gene calls are TRBV19 and TRBJ2-1; 9 positions agree with TRBD1. The CDR3 is 15 amino acids. The ends lost 5 bases at V and 9 bases at J; junction bases unmatched: 11. Germline assignment: CDR1 LNHDA and CDR2 SQIVND (reference sequence). For the CDR3, the DNA is TGTGCCAGTAGTCCCGGACAGGGGCCCTTGGGTGAGCAGTTCTTC. It translates to CASSPGQGPLGEQFF.

CDR3 DNA: TGTGCCAGCAGTTCCCCGAGGGCAGGGGCCTACGAGCAGTACTTC. It translates to CASSSPRAGAYEQYF. This chain joins TRBV6-5 and TRBJ2-5, with D possibly being TRBD1 (6 bases). With the DNA end fitting TRBJ2-7 better, the J assignment may be wrong. The CDR3 is made up of 15 amino acids. Germline CDR1 is MNHEY and CDR2 is SVGAGI.

The V and J genes are TRBV6-5 and TRBJ1-6; D possibly corresponds to TRBD1 (5 bases). The V gene's germline CDR1 is MNHEY and CDR2 SVGAGI. Trimming removed 6 bases at V and 2 bases at J, with 11 bases between. The CDR3 runs 15 residues. DNA of the CDR3: TGTGCCAGCAGAGCGGGAGGGGCCTATAATTCACCCCTCCACTTT. This translates into CASRAGGAYNSPLHF.

In this sample, this clone turned up once. This chain links TRBV28 with TRBJ1-2; weak D call: TRBD1 (6 bases). From germline, CDR1 is MDHEN and CDR2 SYDVKM. V was clipped by 6 bases and J by 5 bases, with 16 bases between them. There are 14 residues in the CDR3. The CDR3 nucleotides read TGTGCCAGCAGGCCCCGAGGGGGGGTGTATGGCTACACCTTC. As protein: CASRPRGGVYGYTF.

This clone has a single count. The rearrangement joins TRBV4-2 to TRBJ2-5, with 14 bases lining up with TRBD2. The ends lost 4 bases at V and 2 bases at J; junction bases unmatched: 6. The CDR3 extends over 17 amino acids. CDR1 is LGHNA and CDR2 is YNFKEQ in the germline V gene. CDR3 sequence (DNA): TGTGCCAGCAGCCTGGCCGGGACTAGCGGGGGACAAGAGACCCAGTACTTC. This translates into CASSLAGTSGGQETQYF.

This sequence joins TRBV2 and TRBJ1-5; TRBD1 matches 10 bases. CDR3 length: 15 amino acids. Germline V CDR1 and CDR2: SNHLY, FYNNEI. V lost 5 bases and J lost 4; bases outside the gene matches: 5. The CDR3 loop is CASSPGQGWNQPQHF. The DNA of the CDR3 is TGTGCCAGCAGTCCGGGACAGGGGTGGAATCAGCCCCAGCATTTT.

This clone was picked up a small number of times. For the CDR3, the DNA is TGCGCCAGCAGCTTTACAGGTGAAGCTTTCTTT. Residues: CASSFTGEAFF. The chain joins TRBV5-1 to TRBJ1-1; D might be TRBD1 (5 bases). This CDR3 spans 11 amino acids. Germline loops: CDR1 SGHRS, CDR2 YFSETQ. The V end lost 2 bases, the J end lost 7 bases, and 6 bases lay between the germline ends.

V is TRBV6-5 and J is TRBJ2-5, with 10 nucleotides matching TRBD2. The CDR3 consists of 15 residues. Per the germline V gene, CDR1 is MNHEY and CDR2 is SVGAGI. Trimming at V came to 2 bases and at J to 4 bases, leaving 4 bases not matched to a gene. CDR3 in DNA: TGTGCCAGCAGTTACCTGGAGCGGGGGGGAGAGACCCAGTACTTC. This encodes CASSYLERGGETQYF.

The gene calls are TRBV10-1 and TRBJ1-2, with a weak D call TRBD1 (5 bases). The CDR3 consists of 19 residues. Germline V gene lookup returns CDR1 WNHNN and CDR2 SYGVQD (reference sequence). V lost 0 bases, J lost 3 bases, and 23 bases lay in between. CDR3 sequence (DNA): TGCGCCAGCAGTGAGTCGACTCGCGGACAATTTGCCCGTTACTATGGCTACACCTTC. Translated, it gives CASSESTRGQFARYYGYTF.

The V call is TRBV28, the J call TRBJ2-7; tentatively, D is TRBD1 (5 bases). There are 12 residues in the CDR3. Between the trimmed V and J ends, which lost 6 bases and 5 bases, there was a span of 11 bases. Germline CDR1 is MDHEN and CDR2 is SYDVKM. The CDR3 spells CASSPAGNEQYF. The DNA of the CDR3 is TGTGCCAGCAGCCCCGCAGGGAACGAGCAGTACTTC.

The V and J genes are TRBV19 and TRBJ2-6; D gene uncertain. CDR1 is LNHDA and CDR2 is SQIVND in the germline V gene (reference sequence). V lost 5 bases, J lost 0 bases, and 8 bases lay in between. There are 15 residues in the CDR3. For the CDR3, the DNA is TGTGCCAGTAGTTACATAAGCTCTGGGGCCAACGTCCTGACTTTC. It codes for CASSYISSGANVLTF.